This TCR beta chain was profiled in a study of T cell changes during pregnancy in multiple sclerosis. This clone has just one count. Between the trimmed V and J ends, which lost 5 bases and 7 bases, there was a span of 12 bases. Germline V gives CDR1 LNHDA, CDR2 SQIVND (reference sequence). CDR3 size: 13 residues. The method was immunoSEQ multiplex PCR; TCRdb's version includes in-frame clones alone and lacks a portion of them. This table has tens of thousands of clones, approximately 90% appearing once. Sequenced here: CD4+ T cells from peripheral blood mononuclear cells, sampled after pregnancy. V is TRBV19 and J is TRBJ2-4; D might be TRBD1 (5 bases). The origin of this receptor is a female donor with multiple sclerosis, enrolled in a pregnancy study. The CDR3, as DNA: TGTGCCAGTAGTCTCCCGACAGCGAACATTCAGTACTTC. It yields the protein CASSLPTANIQYF.